The next 15 T cell receptor beta chains were all read from a single sample in a study of T cell changes during pregnancy in multiple sclerosis. Repertoires were generated with immunoSEQ multiplex PCR, while TCRdb's copy carries only in-frame clones and drops some. The repertoire holds more than 85,000 clones, with approximately 92% as singletons. The sequenced sample was peripheral blood, obtained in the second trimester of pregnancy. These receptor sequences come from a female donor with multiple sclerosis, enrolled in a pregnancy study.

The genes are TRBV7-2 and TRBJ2-7; 10 bases align to TRBD1. Unmatched junction bases numbered 6, after V lost 5 bases and J lost 2 bases. Germline assignment: CDR1 SGHTA and CDR2 FQGNSA. The CDR3 sequence is 15 residues long. The CDR3 loop reads CASSRDRGPTYEQYF. The CDR3 DNA is TGTGCCAGCAGCCGGGACAGGGGACCTACCTACGAGCAGTACTTC.

The chain couples TRBV4-1 to TRBJ2-1; D ambiguous. Trimming left V 1 base short and J 8 bases short, with 6 bases between. The V gene's germline CDR1 is MGHRA and CDR2 YSYEKL. This CDR3 region has 12 residues. CDR3: CASSQVFDEQFF. As DNA, the CDR3 is TGCGCCAGCAGCCAAGTCTTCGATGAGCAGTTCTTC.

This chain uses TRBV2 with TRBJ1-4, with a weak D call TRBD1 (6 bases). The CDR3 extends over 15 amino acids. Per the germline V gene, CDR1 is SNHLY and CDR2 is FYNNEI. Trimming removed 6 bases at V and 0 bases at J, with 11 bases between. The CDR3 loop reads CASRDSLATNEKLFF. CDR3 DNA sequence: TGTGCCAGCAGGGACAGCCTTGCAACTAATGAAAAACTGTTTTTT.

This clone was picked up a small number of times. The chain employs TRBV10-3 and TRBJ1-5, with 8 bases that match TRBD1. CDR3 size: 13 residues. Trimming at V came to 10 bases and at J to 7 bases, leaving 9 bases not matched to a gene. Germline V gives CDR1 ENHRY, CDR2 SYGVKD. For the CDR3, the DNA is TGTGCCACCATGGACAGGGCGGACCAGCCCCAGCATTTT. This gives the protein CATMDRADQPQHF.

The chain employs TRBV28 and TRBJ1-1, with D perhaps matching TRBD1 (5 bases). Trimming removed 1 base at V and 1 base at J, with 7 bases between. CDR1 MDHEN and CDR2 SYDVKM come from the germline V gene. The CDR3 is 14 amino acids. CDR3 sequence: CASSLSDTNTEAFF. CDR3 nucleotides: TGTGCCAGCAGTTTATCGGACACGAACACTGAAGCTTTCTTT. Full variable domain (remainder filled in from reference TRBV28 and TRBJ1-1): DVKVTQSSRYLVKRTGEKVFLECVQDMDHENMFWYRQDPGLGLRLIYFSYDVKMKEKGDIPEGYSVSREKKERFSLILESASTNQTSMYLCASSLSDTNTEAFFGQGTRLTVV.

Of note for this clone: Other DNA sequences in this sample translate to the same CDR3. The rearrangement links TRBV5-1 to TRBJ2-3; D remains ambiguous. The CDR3 has 12 residues. CDR1 is SGHRS and CDR2 is YFSETQ in the germline V gene. V was shortened by 0 bases and J by 6 bases, with 5 bases between the two germline ends. In DNA form, the CDR3 reads TGCGCCAGCAGCTTGGCCGGGGATACGCAGTATTTT. It encodes CASSLAGDTQYF. Looking up the rest from reference TRBV5-1 and TRBJ2-3 gives the full variable domain: KAGVTQTPRYLIKTRGQQVTLSCSPISGHRSVSWYQQTPGQGLQFLFEYFSETQRNKGNFPGRFSGRQFSNSRSEMNVSTLELGDSALYLCASSLAGDTQYFGPGTRLTVL.

The chain is built from TRBV2 and TRBJ2-1, with TRBD2 identical over 7 bases. The length of the CDR3 is 15 residues. V shed 1 base and J 4 bases; nucleotides not matched to a gene: 4. Germline CDR1 is SNHLY and CDR2 is FYNNEI. The CDR3 nucleotides are TGTGCCAGCAGTGAAGGGACGGGGGGTTACAATGAGCAGTTCTTC. It is translated as CASSEGTGGYNEQFF.

This chain links TRBV19 with TRBJ1-1, with D possibly being TRBD1 (6 bases). Germline CDR1 and CDR2: LNHDA and SQIVND (reference sequence). V was pared by 3 bases and J by 4 bases, with 12 bases between. The CDR3 length is 14 residues. In nucleotides, the CDR3 is TGTGCCAGTAGTATCAGGGGTGTCGGCACTGAAGCTTTCTTT. It specifies CASSIRGVGTEAFF.

J is TRBJ1-4 and V is TRBV19; the match to TRBD1 covers 7 bases. In germline, CDR1 is LNHDA, CDR2 SQIVND (reference sequence). V was clipped by 3 bases and J by 8 bases; unmatched bases: 6. CDR3 length equals 14 residues. For the CDR3, the DNA is TGTGCCAGTAGTATTAAGGGGGCGAGGGAAAAACTGTTTTTT. Protein product: CASSIKGAREKLFF.

The rearrangement uses TRBV4-2 and TRBJ2-5, with 14 bases aligning to TRBD2. After removal of 4 bases from V and 5 bases from J, the junction contained 6 bases not matched to a gene. Germline V gene lookup returns CDR1 LGHNA and CDR2 YNFKEQ. The CDR3 is 16 amino acids. DNA of the CDR3: TGTGCCAGCAGCCGCAGACTAGCGGGGGGGTCGGAGACCCAGTACTTC. Translation gives CASSRRLAGGSETQYF.

This clone was observed once. V is TRBV6-5 and J is TRBJ2-3; 7 bases fit TRBD2. Trimming removed 0 bases from V and 4 bases from J; junction bases left unmatched: 7. This CDR3 has 16 residues. Germline CDR1 and CDR2: MNHEY and SVGAGI. CDR3 nucleotides: TGTGCCAGCAGTTACTCTGGGGGGGTTGGGGCAGATACGCAGTATTTT. It codes for CASSYSGGVGADTQYF.

The chain has TRBV23-1 and TRBJ2-7, with 8 bases identical to TRBD2. TRBV23-1 carries the ORF label, with uncertain function. The CDR3 runs to 15 residues. V lost 7 bases to trimming and J lost 0 bases; unmatched junction nucleotides: 8. CDR3 DNA: TGCGCCAGCAACTGCGGGAGGTTCGGCTCCTACGAGCAGTACTTC. Protein product: CASNCGRFGSYEQYF.

V gene TRBV27 combines with J gene TRBJ1-1, with D perhaps TRBD1 (6 bases). The CDR3 covers 13 residues. Germline assignment: CDR1 MNHEY and CDR2 SMNVEV (reference sequence). V was cut by 6 bases and J by 3 bases, with 11 bases left in between. The CDR3 sequence: CASRGARDTEAFF. The DNA for the CDR3 is TGTGCCAGCAGGGGGGCGAGGGACACTGAAGCTTTCTTT.

The chain employs TRBV4-1 and TRBJ2-3, with no clear D. Between the trimmed V and J ends, which lost 4 bases and 0 bases, there was a span of 14 bases. Germline CDR1 is MGHRA and CDR2 is YSYEKL. The CDR3 length is 16 residues. The CDR3 loop reads CASSRWPRPSTDTQYF. In DNA, the CDR3 is TGCGCCAGCAGCCGTTGGCCTCGCCCTAGCACAGATACGCAGTATTTT.

The V call is TRBV23-1, the J call TRBJ2-5; 10 nucleotides match TRBD1. TRBV23-1 is an open reading frame, and its role is uncertain. The V segment lost 4 bases and the J segment 3 bases; nucleotides outside the gene matches: 5. CDR3 length equals 15 residues. This CDR3 is CASSRKGQGKETQYF. CDR3 DNA: TGCGCCAGCAGTCGAAAGGGACAGGGGAAAGAGACCCAGTACTTC.